Detailed here is one TCR beta chain. Its antigen is unknown. The donors gave bone marrow, and they were healthy. The data belong to a study of cytomegalovirus exposure and HLA in healthy donors. General study findings and limits: Indistinguishable V segments, including TRBV6-2 and TRBV6-3, were excluded.

The trim removed 7 bases at V and 3 bases at J, leaving 14 bases unmatched. Per germline, CDR1 SGHAT and CDR2 FQNNGV. The CDR3 spans 17 residues. The PCR employed 60 Vbeta primers together with 13 Jbeta primers. The table came from immunoSEQ multiplex PCR; TCRdb's copy has only in-frame clones and leaves some out. The table lists roughly 27,000 clones. The chain links TRBV11-2 to TRBJ2-7; TRBD2 matches 11 bases. Sequenced input: PBMCs. This clonotype was sampled from a man aged 25 to 40 in good health and CMV-seronegative. The CDR3 here is CASTSVGGLAAFYEQYF. CDR3 nucleotide sequence: TGTGCCAGCACCTCCGTTGGGGGACTAGCGGCATTCTACGAGCAGTACTTC.